The 8 T cell receptor beta chains below were found in one sample sequenced in a study of CD8 T cells in ankylosing spondylitis. TCRdb re-called the 5' RACE reads with MiXCR, one entry per CDR3 protein. The data contain about 140,000 distinct CDR3 sequences, roughly 7.7% of them singletons. Specimen: synovial fluid, either unsorted or a sorted T cell fraction (not recorded which). The receptors come from a male donor with ankylosing spondylitis.

This clonotype was counted ten times or more. The rearrangement links TRBV3-1 to TRBJ1-2; 7 bases agree with TRBD1. Trimming cost V 5 bases and J 4 bases; bases outside gene matches: 7. The CDR3 length is 14 residues. Germline assignment: CDR1 LGHDT and CDR2 YNNKEL (reference sequence). CDR3 amino acids: CASSSQGTSYGYTF. DNA of the CDR3: TGTGCCAGCAGCTCACAGGGGACCAGCTATGGCTACACCTTC.

The chain uses TRBV7-2 and TRBJ2-5; the D gene is possibly TRBD2 (7 bases). The germline gives CDR1 SGHTA, CDR2 FQGNSA. V was pared by 0 bases and J by 2 bases, with 13 bases between. The CDR3 totals 16 residues. CDR3 amino acids: CASSLAARGPQETQYF. Here the CDR3 DNA reads TGTGCCAGCAGCTTAGCTGCGCGGGGGCCTCAAGAGACCCAGTACTTC.

V is TRBV9 and J is TRBJ2-5, with 9 bases that match TRBD1. The CDR3 is made up of 16 amino acids. CDR1 SGDLS and CDR2 YYNGEE come from the germline V gene. V lost 4 bases, J lost 5 bases, and 12 bases stayed unmatched. The CDR3 region has the DNA TGTGCCAGCAGCCCCGGGGTAGGGACAGGGTTTGAGACCCAGTACTTC. Encoded protein: CASSPGVGTGFETQYF.

This clonotype was counted at least ten times. J is TRBJ1-4 and V is TRBV20-1; perhaps TRBD1 as D (5 bases). Looked up from germline, CDR1 is DFQATT and CDR2 is SNEGSKA (reference sequence). The CDR3 contains 12 residues. The V and J ends lost 3 bases and 12 bases respectively, with 14 bases between them. The CDR3 region is CSARGTVSELFF. The DNA of the CDR3 is TGCAGTGCTAGGGGGACCGTATCGGAACTGTTTTTT.

In this sample, this clonotype turned up many times. This chain connects TRBV4-1 to TRBJ2-1; possible D gene TRBD2, 5 bases. Germline values: CDR1 MGHRA, CDR2 YSYEKL. Trimming shortened V by 1 base and J by 2 bases, and 15 bases separated the two germline ends. The CDR3 runs 17 residues. The CDR3 region has the DNA TGCGCCAGCAGCCAAGTAGTAAAGCGGATGCCCTACAATGAGCAGTTCTTC. Translating it yields CASSQVVKRMPYNEQFF.

This clonotype was counted ten times or more. The V and J genes are TRBV6-2 or TRBV6-3 and TRBJ2-7, with TRBD2 matching 15 bases. The CDR3 runs 15 residues. In germline, CDR1 is MNHEY, CDR2 SVGEGT. Germline trimming cut 6 bases from V and 13 bases from J; bases unmatched to any gene: 13. The DNA of the CDR3 is TGTGCCAGCAGATTTTATGGACTAGCGGGAGGGCCCAGCTACTTC. It yields the protein CASRFYGLAGGPSYF.

There are many counts of this clonotype. The chain recombines TRBV7-9 with TRBJ2-3; no clear D gene. The germline V and J ends were trimmed by 2 bases and 4 bases, with 7 bases remaining between them. Looked up from germline, CDR1 is SEHNR and CDR2 is FQNEAQ (reference sequence). The CDR3 contains 13 residues. CDR3 coding DNA: TGTGCCAGCAGCTTAAGGGCAGCAGATACGCAGTATTTT. Its protein product is CASSLRAADTQYF.

This clonotype has at least ten counts. This rearrangement joins TRBV12-3 or TRBV12-4 to TRBJ2-1, with a possible D match to TRBD1 (6 bases). V lost 7 bases and J lost 2, with 15 bases in between. The CDR3 has 15 residues. The CDR3 nucleotides read TGTGCCAGCACCGATACAGGGAGCGCCTACAATGAGCAGTTCTTC. Encoded protein: CASTDTGSAYNEQFF.